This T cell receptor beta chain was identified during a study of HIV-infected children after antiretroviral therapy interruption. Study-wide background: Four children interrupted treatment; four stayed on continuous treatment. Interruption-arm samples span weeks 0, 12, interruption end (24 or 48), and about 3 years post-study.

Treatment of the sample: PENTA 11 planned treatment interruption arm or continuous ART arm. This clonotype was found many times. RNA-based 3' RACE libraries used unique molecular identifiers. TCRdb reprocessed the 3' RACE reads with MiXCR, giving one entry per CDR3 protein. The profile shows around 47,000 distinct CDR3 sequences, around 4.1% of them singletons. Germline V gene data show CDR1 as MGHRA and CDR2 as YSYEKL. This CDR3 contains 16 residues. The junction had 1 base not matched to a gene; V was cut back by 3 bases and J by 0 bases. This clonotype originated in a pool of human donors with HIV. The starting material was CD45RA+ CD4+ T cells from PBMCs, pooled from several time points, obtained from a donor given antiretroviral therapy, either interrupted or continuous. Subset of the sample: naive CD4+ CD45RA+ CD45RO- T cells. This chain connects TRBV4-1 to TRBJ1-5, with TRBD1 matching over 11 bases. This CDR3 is CASSQDRGLSNQPQHF. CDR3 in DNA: TGCGCCAGCAGCCAGGACAGGGGGCTTAGCAATCAGCCCCAGCATTTT.